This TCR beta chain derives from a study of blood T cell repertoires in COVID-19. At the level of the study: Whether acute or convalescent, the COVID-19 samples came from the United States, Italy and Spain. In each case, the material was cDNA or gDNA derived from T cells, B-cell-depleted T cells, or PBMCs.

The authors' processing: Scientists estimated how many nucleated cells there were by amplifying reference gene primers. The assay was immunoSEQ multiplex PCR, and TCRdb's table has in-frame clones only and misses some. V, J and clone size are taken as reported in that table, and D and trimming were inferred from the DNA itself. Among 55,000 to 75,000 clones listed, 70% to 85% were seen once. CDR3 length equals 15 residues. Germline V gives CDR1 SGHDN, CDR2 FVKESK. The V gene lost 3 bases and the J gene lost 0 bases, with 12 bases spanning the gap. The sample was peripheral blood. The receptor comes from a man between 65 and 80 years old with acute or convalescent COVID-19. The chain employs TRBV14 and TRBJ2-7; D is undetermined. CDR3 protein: CASSQAGSASYEQYF. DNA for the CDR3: TGTGCCAGCAGCCAGGCCGGGTCTGCCTCCTACGAGCAGTACTTC.